This paragraph reports one T cell receptor beta chain. Its antigen is not known. Assay: immunoSEQ multiplex PCR; the TCRdb copy retains only in-frame clones and omits some. The sample lists fewer than 50,000 clones, approximately 79% seen once, with around 8% in the top ten. The data belong to a study of OX40 agonist ivuxolimab in advanced cancers. Study-wide findings and caveats: At doses 0.1 to 3.0 mg/kg, CD4+ and CD8+ clones expanded.

The germline V gene encodes CDR1 MDHEN and CDR2 SYDVKM. With 3 bases removed from V and 6 bases from J, the gap between germline ends came to 11 bases. The CDR3 totals 13 residues. The receptor's source is an adult with an advanced solid tumor such as melanoma, head and neck, liver or kidney cancer. The sample was CD4+ or CD8+ T cells sorted from blood, taken in a trial of the OX40 agonist ivuxolimab. The V and J genes are TRBV28 and TRBJ1-1; D not certain. The CDR3 bases are TGTGCCAGCAGTTTGCGGTGGGTGGCTGAAGCTTTCTTT. Its translation is CASSLRWVAEAFF.